This T cell receptor beta chain is from a study of blood T cells in healthy people across ages. Trimming removed 1 base at V and 4 bases at J, with 14 bases between. There are 15 residues in the CDR3. For the second PCR, which ran for roughly 6 to 12 cycles, a sample-barcoded 5' primer and a J-beta primer mix were used. TCRdb fed the 5' RACE reads into MiXCR, producing one record per CDR3 protein. Among just under 750,000 distinct CDR3 sequences, about 20% were seen once, and the ten largest hold about 22%. Sequencing used blood. The chain carries TRBV12-3 or TRBV12-4 and TRBJ2-7, with D perhaps TRBD1 (6 bases). The receptor was derived from a man aged 65-85 years in good health. Here the CDR3 DNA reads TGTGCCAGCAGTTTAGTTGGGGACATTATGTACGAGCAGTACTTC. This encodes CASSLVGDIMYEQYF.